This entry features one T cell receptor (beta chain) sequence. The antigen it recognizes is unknown. No clone much larger than this one lies a single base away; base qualities are absent. The CDR3 covers 13 residues, taking in both the cysteine and the phenylalanine. Solely the CDR3 DNA is kept, with 39 bases framed from the first base. Relative to germline, V is missing 6 bases and J is missing 4 bases, with 2 bases of the junction outside any gene match. Sequences SEHNR (CDR1) and FQNEAQ (CDR2) are obtained from the germline V gene (reference sequence). Libraries were made using the immunoSEQ multiplex PCR assay. A mixture of 60 forward primers for TCR Vbeta segments and 13 reverse primers for TCR Jbeta segments was used in the multiplex PCR. The CDR3 region of rearranged TCR beta genes was amplified from genomic DNA with a multiplex PCR assay. On the Illumina HiSeq System, the amplified TCR beta libraries were sequenced as 87-base-pair reads. Turning to the authors' computational methods: A later analysis counted around 72 million unique TCR beta chains across the 666 repertoires, and approximately 11 million of these chains were shared by at least two donors. To remove PCR and sequencing errors, raw reads were error-corrected and collapsed into unique sequences using a nearest-neighbor algorithm that merged closely related sequences. To assign V, D and J gene segments, CDR3 sequences were aligned to IMGT reference sequences. For a sequence to be retained, a match of at least six nucleotides to both a V gene segment and a J gene segment was required. Rearrangements were called productive when the CDR3 lacked stop codons and stayed in frame with V and J; all others were non-productive. Following IMGT convention, CDR3 was defined as the stretch from the second conserved V-encoded cysteine up to the conserved J-encoded phenylalanine. The earlier analysis of about 620 of the donors excluded sequences that lacked an unambiguous match to a single V gene segment. In an earlier analysis of 500 to 750 of the donors, V segments were called functional above 56.7% productive rearrangements and were called segregating when the between-donor standard deviation exceeded 5%. A statistical classification framework was built to diagnose cytomegalovirus status from the catalog of TCR beta chain sequences. In a later analysis, TCR nucleotide sequences were compared against IMGT/GENE-DB human TR gene sequences so that V and J genes could be assigned. Using the TCRdist pipeline, a later analysis assigned CDR3 sequences along with most-parsimonious VDJ recombination scenarios. In a later analysis, each TCR beta chain was defined by its CDR3 amino acid sequence together with its V-gene family, and reads lacking a unique V-gene family were excluded. A later analysis removed several hundred highly shared, low-generation-probability nucleotide sequences to deal with suspected cross-contamination and a sequencing artifact. For each public chain, a later analysis derived a clonal expansion index from normalized ranks of inferred template counts within each repertoire. In a later analysis, generation probabilities were computed using a VDJ recombination model fitted to out-of-frame rearrangements, and the results were checked against IGoR. In a later analysis, TCR-TCR, TCR-HLA and TCR-CMV co-occurrence was scored with hypergeometric tests, and a repertoire-size bias correction was applied to TCR pairs. A later analysis estimated false discovery rates by permuting HLA or CMV assignments 20 times. A later analysis grouped co-occurring TCRs with DBSCAN, adding TCRdist sequence similarity when clustering within HLA-allele-positive subsets. Repertoires with fewer than 30,000 or more than 120,000 public chains, plus five repertoires with anomalous nucleotide sharing, were excluded from co-occurrence clustering. TCRdb took over this immuneACCESS table, retaining in-frame rearrangements with V and J assigned. Such tables are incomplete; in checked studies, under half of the missing clones stem from an unresolved V gene, and the remainder is unexplained. That table is the source of V, J and clone size, and D and trimming were worked out from the DNA. In this sample the table shows 210,000 or so clones, over 60% of which occur a single time. The top ten constitute over 0.55% of the sample.

The sample belongs to a study of cytomegalovirus exposure and HLA in healthy donors (TCRdb year 2017). For context, the study as a whole: An earlier analysis of some 550 of the donors reported about 250 Gb of sequence data and 120 million or so unique TCR beta sequences from around 200 million T cells. Approximately 310 gigabases of sequencing data and around 80 million unique TCR sequences made up an early release that covered approximately 620 HLA-typed donors. Of the 398 genotyped donors, approximately 82% fell in the genetic ancestry cluster associated with self-reported Caucasian donors. The study aimed to test whether signatures of past pathogen exposure could be identified by cataloging public T cell receptors. Using immunosequencing, the study profiled T cell repertoires from 500 to 800 subjects and related those repertoires to cytomegalovirus serostatus. Besides the first cohort of 550 to 750 subjects, a separate validation cohort made up of roughly 120 different subjects was used. High-throughput TCR immunosequencing, statistical association of individual TCRs with disease status, and machine learning were combined to predict cytomegalovirus infection status. In a later analysis, previously published TCR beta repertoires from 600 to 850 donors were re-analyzed and high-resolution HLA genotyping was added so that TCR occurrence patterns could be studied. Rather than drawing on any new phenotypic data, the later analysis identified candidate immune exposures from TCR beta sequences and the way those sequences occurred across donors. To decide whether each TCR beta V gene segment behaved as functional or pseudogenic, an earlier analysis of fewer than 750 of the donors relied on high-throughput TCR beta sequencing. Donor age, sex, ethnicity and CMV serostatus were collected together with the repertoire data. A later genetic analysis took genome-wide SNP genotypes for about three fifths of the 666 donors and used that subset as a discovery cohort. All discovery cohort repertoires had been generated using a single sequencing platform. HLA typing covered class I and class II loci at four-digit resolution. The number of typed donors differed by locus: about 620-640 for A, B, C, DRB1 and DQB1; 500 to 550 for DQA1; 606 for DPA1; and 450 to 480 for DPB1. Roughly five DR-DQ haplotypes were handled as single units for association and clustering because linkage in the cohort was strong. Among almost 400 genotyped donors of the cohort, an average of around 240,000 unique TCR beta nucleotide sequences were sequenced per donor, roughly a sixth of them non-productive. Points the paper makes about the study in general: This cohort had only TCR beta chains sequenced, and the lack of alpha or paired-chain data limited which features could be detected. A cluster of highly shared sequence variants was judged likely to be a technical artifact of the sequencing pipeline. A later analysis reported that several top co-occurrence clusters appeared linked to parvovirus B19, influenza, CMV and Epstein-Barr virus. Most TCR sequences were seen in very few donors, while some public TCRs were found in many individuals. In a later analysis, the rate of TCR association differed among HLA loci, with DRB1 alleles having the most associated TCRs and HLA-C alleles having the fewest. A further reported finding was that TCR beta sequences accurately predicted the HLA-A and HLA-B alleles for most subjects in the first cohort. Assigning TCR associations to individual alleles was difficult when HLA alleles, especially DR and DQ, strongly co-occurred. Broadly in line with IMGT annotations, most TCR beta V segments showed up in productive rearrangements about 87% or about 30% of the time in an earlier analysis of about 500 of the donors. In vitro tests confirmed that three of the cytomegalovirus-associated TCR beta chains recognize cytomegalovirus antigens. Because some donors lacked HLA typing at each locus, the association tests relied only on the typed subset. Compared with equally common non-associated chains, HLA-associated TCR beta chains in a later analysis were more clonally expanded and had lower generation probabilities. Because counts were too low, approximately 15 rarely observed V segments, including chromosome 9 orphons, were excluded from the earlier analysis of several hundred of the donors. Because the 87-base-pair reads could not distinguish some IMGT-functional V segments, including TRBV6-2 and TRBV6-3, those segments were excluded. It was suggested by the authors that the approach could potentially be generalized to other disease states and immunological phenotypes. The study listed 164 TCR beta chains as associated with cytomegalovirus. Linkage disequilibrium might explain the correlated functional status among segregating V segments, but an unknown experimental factor could not be ruled out. A later analysis associated about 17,000 TCR beta sequences with specific HLA alleles at a false discovery rate of 0.05. Most CMV-associated TCR beta chains appeared to be HLA-restricted in a later analysis, and the HLA associations seemed to be driven largely by CMV exposure. Cytomegalovirus status was reported to be diagnosed by the classifier with high specificity and sensitivity in both the original and validation cohorts. The presence/absence analyses assumed that sequencing depth was roughly uniform across donors, and that assumption may not be true. In a later genetic analysis, fewer N-insertions in productive TCRs were reported among donors in an Asian-associated ancestry cluster than the roughly 700-donor mean. A later genetic analysis associated a missense DCLRE1C variant with V-gene and J-gene trimming of TCR beta chains, and an independent cohort replicated the association. Immune exposure information for the cohort was limited to CMV serostatus.

In total, just over 650 healthy bone marrow donors made up the cohort. All cohort members were sampled while nominally healthy, although unrecorded immune exposures were likely present. The donor tested CMV seronegative, placing the donor among the 350 or so seronegative members of the cohort. Each donor provided a peripheral blood sample, and peripheral blood mononuclear cells were used for TCR beta sequencing. Genomic DNA was extracted from the blood cell samples with the Qiagen DNeasy Blood Extraction Kit. This clonotype was sampled from a man younger than 35 in good health and CMV-seronegative. The chain was built from TRBV7-9 and TRBJ1-1; 10 bases in the junction line up with TRBD1. Input material: PBMCs. The nucleotide sequence is TGTGCCAGCAGGCGGACAGGGGGCACTGAAGCTTTCTTT. Translated, this gives CASRRTGGTEAFF. Here the CDR3 is joined to the reference TRBV7-9 and TRBJ1-1 genes, and the full variable domain is: DTGVSQNPRHKITKRGQNVTFRCDPISEHNRLYWYRQTLGQGPEFLTYFQNEAQLEKSRLLSDRFSAERPKGSFSTLEIQRTEQGDSAMYLCASRRTGGTEAFFGQGTRLTVV.